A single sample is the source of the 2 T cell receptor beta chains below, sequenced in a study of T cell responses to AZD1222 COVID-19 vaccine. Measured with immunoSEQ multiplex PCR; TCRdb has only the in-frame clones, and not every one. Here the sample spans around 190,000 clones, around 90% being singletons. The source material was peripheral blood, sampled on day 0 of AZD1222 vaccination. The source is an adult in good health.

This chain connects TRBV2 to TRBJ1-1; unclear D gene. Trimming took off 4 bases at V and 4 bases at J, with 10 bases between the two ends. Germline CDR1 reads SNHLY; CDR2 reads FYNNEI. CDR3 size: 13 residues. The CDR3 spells CASSVPWGTEAFF. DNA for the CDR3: TGTGCCAGCAGTGTGCCATGGGGCACTGAAGCTTTCTTT.

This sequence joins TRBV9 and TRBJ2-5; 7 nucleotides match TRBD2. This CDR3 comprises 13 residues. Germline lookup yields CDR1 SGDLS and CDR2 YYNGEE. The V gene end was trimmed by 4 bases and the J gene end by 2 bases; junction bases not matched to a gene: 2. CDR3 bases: TGTGCCAGCAGCCGGGGGGTACAAGAGACCCAGTACTTC. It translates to CASSRGVQETQYF.